This is a list of T cell receptor beta chains from one sample in a study of T-cell memory formation after mild COVID-19. In TCRdb, the 5' RACE reads were re-called with MiXCR into one record per CDR3 protein. The table records under 700,000 distinct CDR3 sequences, around 21% of them present only once. Sequencing was performed on PBMCs or a T cell subset sorted from them (not recorded which). The receptors stem from an adult woman who had mild COVID-19 (a few samples of this study predate the infection). Cell type and time point are not known. Both conserved end residues are trimmed from each CDR3. Each record gives: V gene, CDR3 protein.

V: TRBV5-5
CDR3: ASSRTGNLEAF

V: TRBV4-2
CDR3: ASSPGTSGHRGDEQF

V: TRBV24-1
CDR3: ATSDPGPSYEQY

V: TRBV28
CDR3: ASSSPGQGSSYEQY

V: TRBV11-1
CDR3: ASSSGGVDNEQF

V: TRBV10-3
CDR3: AISEGQGVNYGYT

V: TRBV20-1
CDR3: SASPWTGSSYEQY

V: TRBV5-6
CDR3: ASSFETFES

V: TRBV7-9
CDR3: ASSLLESSGNTIY

V: TRBV20-1
CDR3: SARGPGLAGVGYNEQF

V: TRBV6-5
CDR3: ASSYRQLANSPLH

V: TRBV4-3
CDR3: ASSQGFLAYGYT

V: TRBV20-1
CDR3: SAKGTASRTQY

V: TRBV9
CDR3: ASSVVSGVGNEQF

V: TRBV6-5
CDR3: ASSESGKNEQY

V: TRBV20-1
CDR3: SAIIFSGGAYNEQF

V: TRBV4-1
CDR3: ASSQTLRRLSTDTQY

V: TRBV25-1
CDR3: ASSDGQGVFTEAF

V: TRBV18
CDR3: ASSPLETGGTEQY

V: TRBV11-2
CDR3: ASTVQAYQETQY

V: TRBV12-3/TRBV12-4
CDR3: ATTGITGELF

V: TRBV5-1
CDR3: ASSLQLAGHNEQF

V: TRBV7-3
CDR3: ASSLTRDRAIDGELF

V: TRBV9
CDR3: ASSPRFEGGGNEQF

V: TRBV5-1
CDR3: ASSLEQGHIYEQY

V: TRBV7-6
CDR3: ASSLGANRLYGYT

V: TRBV6-1
CDR3: ASSEWDRLSYNEQF

V: TRBV2
CDR3: ASSEGGEQETQY

V: TRBV12-3/TRBV12-4
CDR3: ASSYWTSGPETQY

V: TRBV5-1
CDR3: ASSLPSGSSYNEQF

V: TRBV7-9
CDR3: ASSNIRNTEAF

V: TRBV4-2
CDR3: ASSLGGTKSYEQY

V: TRBV5-5
CDR3: ASTPEGAKNIQY

V: TRBV30
CDR3: AWSVLYRQNNEQF

V: TRBV5-1
CDR3: ASSSPQGRTEAF

V: TRBV12-3/TRBV12-4
CDR3: ASRTGTNYGYT

V: TRBV12-3/TRBV12-4
CDR3: ASSPGQVYSYNEQF

V: TRBV12-3/TRBV12-4
CDR3: ASSRTGIQETQY

V: TRBV7-2
CDR3: ASSLVRGEGTEAF

V: TRBV7-3
CDR3: ASSLQGARTYEQY

V: TRBV7-9
CDR3: ASSFPERGPYTGELF

V: TRBV1
CDR3: TSSQVLGTTDSYEQY

V: TRBV4-3
CDR3: ASSQDTGGTAQY

V: TRBV20-1
CDR3: SPRELGQGADEQF

V: TRBV24-1
CDR3: ATSGRDRDEQY

V: TRBV5-1
CDR3: ASSLAVGGGPGNTIY

V: TRBV6-5
CDR3: ASSTGTSGRATGELF

V: TRBV2
CDR3: ASSFRGSSIVGNEQF